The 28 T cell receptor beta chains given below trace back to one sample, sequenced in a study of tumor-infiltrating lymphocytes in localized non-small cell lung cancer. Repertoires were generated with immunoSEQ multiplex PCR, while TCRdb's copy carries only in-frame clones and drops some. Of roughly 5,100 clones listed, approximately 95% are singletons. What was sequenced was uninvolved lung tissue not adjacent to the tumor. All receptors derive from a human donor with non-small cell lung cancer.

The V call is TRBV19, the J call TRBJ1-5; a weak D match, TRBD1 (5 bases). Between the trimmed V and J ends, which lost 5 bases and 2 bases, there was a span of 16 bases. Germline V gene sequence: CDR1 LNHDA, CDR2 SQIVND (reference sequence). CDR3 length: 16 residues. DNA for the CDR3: TGTGCCAGTAGTCCAAGGGACCTAATAGGCAATCAGCCCCAGCATTTT. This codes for CASSPRDLIGNQPQHF.

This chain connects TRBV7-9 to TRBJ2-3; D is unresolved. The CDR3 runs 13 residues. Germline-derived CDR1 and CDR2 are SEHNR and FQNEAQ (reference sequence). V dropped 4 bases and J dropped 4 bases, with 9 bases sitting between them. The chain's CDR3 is CASSSPLADTQYF. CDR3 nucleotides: TGTGCCAGCAGCTCTCCCTTGGCAGATACGCAGTATTTT. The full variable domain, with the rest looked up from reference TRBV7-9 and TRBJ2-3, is DTGVSQNPRHKITKRGQNVTFRCDPISEHNRLYWYRQTLGQGPEFLTYFQNEAQLEKSRLLSDRFSAERPKGSFSTLEIQRTEQGDSAMYLCASSSPLADTQYFGPGTRLTVL.

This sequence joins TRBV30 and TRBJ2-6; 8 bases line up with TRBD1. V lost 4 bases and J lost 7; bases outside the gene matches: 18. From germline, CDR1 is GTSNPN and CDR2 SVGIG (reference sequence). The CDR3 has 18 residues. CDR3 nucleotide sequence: TGTGCCTGGACCATCATGACAGGGGCCCTCAACGGAGCCAACGTCCTGACTTTC. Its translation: CAWTIMTGALNGANVLTF.

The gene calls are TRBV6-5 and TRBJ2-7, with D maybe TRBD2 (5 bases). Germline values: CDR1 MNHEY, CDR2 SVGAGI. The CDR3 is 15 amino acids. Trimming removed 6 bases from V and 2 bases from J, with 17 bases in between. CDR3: CASRSSPGFAYEQYF. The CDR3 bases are TGTGCCAGCAGATCGAGTCCGGGGTTCGCCTACGAGCAGTACTTC.

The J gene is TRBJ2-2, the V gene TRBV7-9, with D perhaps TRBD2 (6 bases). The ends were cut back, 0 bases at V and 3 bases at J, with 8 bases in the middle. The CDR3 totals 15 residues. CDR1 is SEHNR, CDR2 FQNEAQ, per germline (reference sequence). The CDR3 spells CASSLAGGYTGELFF. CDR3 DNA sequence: TGTGCCAGCAGCTTAGCGGGGGGATACACCGGGGAGCTGTTTTTT.

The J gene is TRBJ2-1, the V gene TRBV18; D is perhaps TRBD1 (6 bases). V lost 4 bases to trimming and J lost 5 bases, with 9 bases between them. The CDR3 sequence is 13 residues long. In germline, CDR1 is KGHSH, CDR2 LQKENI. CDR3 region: CASSLGQNNEQFF. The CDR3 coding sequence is TGTGCCAGCTCACTCGGACAGAACAATGAGCAGTTCTTC.

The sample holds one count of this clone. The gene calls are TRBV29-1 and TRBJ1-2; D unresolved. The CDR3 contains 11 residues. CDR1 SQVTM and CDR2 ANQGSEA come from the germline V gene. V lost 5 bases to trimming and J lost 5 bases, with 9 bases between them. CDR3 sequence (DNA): TGCAGCGTTTACAGAGAGTATGGCTACACCTTC. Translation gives CSVYREYGYTF.

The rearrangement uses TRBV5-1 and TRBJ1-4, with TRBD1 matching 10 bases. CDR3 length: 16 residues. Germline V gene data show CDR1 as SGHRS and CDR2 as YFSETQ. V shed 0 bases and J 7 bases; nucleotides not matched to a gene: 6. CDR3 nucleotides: TGCGCCAGCAGCTTGGCCGGGGACAGGGGATTTGAAAAACTGTTTTTT. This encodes CASSLAGDRGFEKLFF.

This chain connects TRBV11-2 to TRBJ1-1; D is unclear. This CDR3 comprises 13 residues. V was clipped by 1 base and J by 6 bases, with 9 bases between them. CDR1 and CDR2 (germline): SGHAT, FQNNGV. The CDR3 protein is CASSLANRAEAFF. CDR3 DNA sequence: TGTGCCAGCAGCTTAGCCAATCGAGCTGAAGCTTTCTTT.

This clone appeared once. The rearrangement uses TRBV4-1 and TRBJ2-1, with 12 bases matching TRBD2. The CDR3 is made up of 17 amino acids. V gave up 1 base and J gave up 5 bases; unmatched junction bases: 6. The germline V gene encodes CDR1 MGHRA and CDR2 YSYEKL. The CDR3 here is CASSQGPSGGGNNEQFF. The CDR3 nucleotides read TGCGCCAGCAGCCAAGGTCCTAGCGGGGGGGGGAACAATGAGCAGTTCTTC.

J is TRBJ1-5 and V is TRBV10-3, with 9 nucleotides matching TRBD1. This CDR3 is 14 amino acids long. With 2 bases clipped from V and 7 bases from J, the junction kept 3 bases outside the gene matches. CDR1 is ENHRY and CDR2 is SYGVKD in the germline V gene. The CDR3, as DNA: TGTGCCATCAGTGAGAGGACAGGGGACCAGCCCCAGCATTTT. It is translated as CAISERTGDQPQHF.

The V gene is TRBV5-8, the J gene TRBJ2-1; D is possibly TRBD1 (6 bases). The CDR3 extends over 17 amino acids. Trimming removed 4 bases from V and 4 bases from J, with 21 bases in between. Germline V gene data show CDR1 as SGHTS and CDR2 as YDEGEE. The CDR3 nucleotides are TGTGCCAGCAGCCTTTCCCAACAGGGCGTGGGATACAATGAGCAGTTCTTC. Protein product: CASSLSQQGVGYNEQFF.

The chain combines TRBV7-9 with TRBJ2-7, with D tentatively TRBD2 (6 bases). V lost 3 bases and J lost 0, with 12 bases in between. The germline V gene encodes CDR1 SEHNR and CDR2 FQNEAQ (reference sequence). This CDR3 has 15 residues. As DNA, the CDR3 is TGTGCCAGCAGCTTTGAAGGAGGGAGCTCCTACGAGCAGTACTTC. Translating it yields CASSFEGGSSYEQYF.

The CDR3 sequence is CASSPGTSGGYTDTQYF. CDR3 bases: TGTGCCAGCAGCCCCGGGACTAGCGGGGGGTACACAGATACGCAGTATTTT. The chain employs TRBV5-4 and TRBJ2-3; 15 nucleotides agree with TRBD2. After removal of 4 bases from V and 2 bases from J, the junction contained 5 bases not matched to a gene. Germline CDR1 and CDR2: SGHNT and YYREEE (reference sequence). The CDR3 runs 17 residues.

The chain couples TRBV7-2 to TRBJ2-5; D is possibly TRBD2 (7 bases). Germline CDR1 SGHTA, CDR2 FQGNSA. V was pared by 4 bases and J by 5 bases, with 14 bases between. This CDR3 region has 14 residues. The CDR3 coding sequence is TGTGCCAGCAGCTCAACCGGGGGGCGGGAGACCCAGTACTTC. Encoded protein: CASSSTGGRETQYF.

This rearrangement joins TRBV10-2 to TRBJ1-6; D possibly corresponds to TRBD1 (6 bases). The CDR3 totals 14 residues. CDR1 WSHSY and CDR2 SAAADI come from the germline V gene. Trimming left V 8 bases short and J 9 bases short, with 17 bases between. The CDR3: CASLKQGGFSPLHF. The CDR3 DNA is TGCGCCAGCCTAAAACAGGGCGGGTTTTCACCCCTCCACTTT.

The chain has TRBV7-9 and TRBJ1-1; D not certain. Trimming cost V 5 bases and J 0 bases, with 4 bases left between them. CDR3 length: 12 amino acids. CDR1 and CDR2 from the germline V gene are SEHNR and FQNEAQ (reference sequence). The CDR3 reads CASSGLNTEAFF. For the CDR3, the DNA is TGTGCCAGCAGCGGTTTGAACACTGAAGCTTTCTTT. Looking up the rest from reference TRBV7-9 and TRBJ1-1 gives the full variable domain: DTGVSQNPRHKITKRGQNVTFRCDPISEHNRLYWYRQTLGQGPEFLTYFQNEAQLEKSRLLSDRFSAERPKGSFSTLEIQRTEQGDSAMYLCASSGLNTEAFFGQGTRLTVV.

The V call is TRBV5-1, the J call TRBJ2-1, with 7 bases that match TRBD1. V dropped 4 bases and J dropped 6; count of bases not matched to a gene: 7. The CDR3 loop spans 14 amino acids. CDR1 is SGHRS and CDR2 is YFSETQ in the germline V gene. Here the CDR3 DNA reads TGCGCCAGCAGCACAGAACAGGGGCGCAATGAGCAGTTCTTC. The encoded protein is CASSTEQGRNEQFF.

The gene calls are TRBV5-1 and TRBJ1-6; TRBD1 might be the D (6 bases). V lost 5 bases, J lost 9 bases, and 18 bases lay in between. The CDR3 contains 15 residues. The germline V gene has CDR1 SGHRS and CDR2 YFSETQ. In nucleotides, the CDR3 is TGCGCCAGCAGTTTAACCGGGACATCGGGTTCACCCCTCCACTTT. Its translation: CASSLTGTSGSPLHF.

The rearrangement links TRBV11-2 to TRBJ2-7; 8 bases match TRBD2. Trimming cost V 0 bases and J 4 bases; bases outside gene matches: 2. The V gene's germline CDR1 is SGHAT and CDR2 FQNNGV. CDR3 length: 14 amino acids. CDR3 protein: CASSLDRGGYEQYF. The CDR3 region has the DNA TGTGCCAGCAGCTTAGATCGGGGGGGATACGAGCAGTACTTC.

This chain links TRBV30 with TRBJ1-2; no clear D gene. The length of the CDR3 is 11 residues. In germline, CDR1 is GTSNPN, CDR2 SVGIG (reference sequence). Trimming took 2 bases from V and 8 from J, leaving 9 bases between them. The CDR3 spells CAWSLERGYTF. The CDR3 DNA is TGTGCCTGGAGTCTGGAGAGGGGCTACACCTTC.

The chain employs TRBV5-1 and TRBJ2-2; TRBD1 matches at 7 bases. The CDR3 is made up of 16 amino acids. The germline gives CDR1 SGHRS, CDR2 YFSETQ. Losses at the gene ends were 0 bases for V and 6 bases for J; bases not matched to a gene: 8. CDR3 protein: CASSLVGQREAGELFF. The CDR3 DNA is TGCGCCAGCAGCTTGGTGGGACAGAGAGAGGCCGGGGAGCTGTTTTTT. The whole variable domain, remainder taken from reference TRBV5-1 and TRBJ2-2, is KAGVTQTPRYLIKTRGQQVTLSCSPISGHRSVSWYQQTPGQGLQFLFEYFSETQRNKGNFPGRFSGRQFSNSRSEMNVSTLELGDSALYLCASSLVGQREAGELFFGEGSRLTVL.

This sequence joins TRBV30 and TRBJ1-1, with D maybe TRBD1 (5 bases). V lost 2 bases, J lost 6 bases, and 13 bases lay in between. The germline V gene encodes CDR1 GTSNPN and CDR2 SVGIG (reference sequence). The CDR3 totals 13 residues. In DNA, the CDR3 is TGTGCCTGGAGTCCGGGGCCCGCCGCTGAAGCTTTCTTT. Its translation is CAWSPGPAAEAFF.

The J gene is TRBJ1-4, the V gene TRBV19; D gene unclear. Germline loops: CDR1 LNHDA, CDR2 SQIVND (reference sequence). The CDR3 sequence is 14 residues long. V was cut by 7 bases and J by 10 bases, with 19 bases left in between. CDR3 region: CASNRHRAQPKLFF. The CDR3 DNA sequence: TGTGCCAGTAACCGACACCGGGCCCAGCCAAAACTGTTTTTT.

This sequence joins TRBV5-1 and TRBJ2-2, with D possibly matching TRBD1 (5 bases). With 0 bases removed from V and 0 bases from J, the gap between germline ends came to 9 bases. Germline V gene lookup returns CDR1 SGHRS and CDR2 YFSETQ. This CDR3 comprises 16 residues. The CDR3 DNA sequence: TGCGCCAGCAGCTTGGTGCGACAGACGAACACCGGGGAGCTGTTTTTT. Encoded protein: CASSLVRQTNTGELFF.

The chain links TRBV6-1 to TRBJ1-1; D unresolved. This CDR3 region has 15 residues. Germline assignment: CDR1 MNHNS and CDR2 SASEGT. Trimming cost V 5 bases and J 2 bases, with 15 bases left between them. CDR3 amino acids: CASSPNGSGNTEAFF. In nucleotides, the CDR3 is TGTGCCAGCAGTCCGAACGGGTCGGGAAACACTGAAGCTTTCTTT.

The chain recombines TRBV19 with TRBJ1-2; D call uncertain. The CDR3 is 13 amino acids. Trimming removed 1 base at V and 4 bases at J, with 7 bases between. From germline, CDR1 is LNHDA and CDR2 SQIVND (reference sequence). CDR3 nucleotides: TGTGCCAGTAGTATAGGAAGACTCTATGGCTACACCTTC. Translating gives CASSIGRLYGYTF.

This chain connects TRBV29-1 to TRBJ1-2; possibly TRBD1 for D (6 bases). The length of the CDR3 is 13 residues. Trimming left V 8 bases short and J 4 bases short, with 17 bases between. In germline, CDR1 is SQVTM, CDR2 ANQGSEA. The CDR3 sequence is CSSTDGGGYGYTF. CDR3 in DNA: TGCAGCTCTACTGACGGAGGGGGCTATGGCTACACCTTC.